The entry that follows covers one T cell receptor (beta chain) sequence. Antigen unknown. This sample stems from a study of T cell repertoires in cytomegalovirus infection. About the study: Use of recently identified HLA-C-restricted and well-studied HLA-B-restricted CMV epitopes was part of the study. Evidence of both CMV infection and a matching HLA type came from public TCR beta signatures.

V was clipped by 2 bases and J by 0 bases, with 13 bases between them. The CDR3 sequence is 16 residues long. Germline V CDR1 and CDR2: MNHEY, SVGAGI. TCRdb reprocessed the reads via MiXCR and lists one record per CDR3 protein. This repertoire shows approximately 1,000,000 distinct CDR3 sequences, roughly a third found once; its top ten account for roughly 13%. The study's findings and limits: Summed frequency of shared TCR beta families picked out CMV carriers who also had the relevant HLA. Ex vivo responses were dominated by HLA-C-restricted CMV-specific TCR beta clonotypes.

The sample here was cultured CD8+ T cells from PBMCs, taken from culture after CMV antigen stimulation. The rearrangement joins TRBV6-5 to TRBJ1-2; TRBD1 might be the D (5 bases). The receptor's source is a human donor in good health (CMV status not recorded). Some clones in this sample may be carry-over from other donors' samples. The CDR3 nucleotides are TGTGCCAGCAGTTACATCGAGGAGGGGCCTAACTATGGCTACACCTTC. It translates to CASSYIEEGPNYGYTF.